Below are 29 T cell receptor beta chains sequenced from a single sample in a study of Graves' ophthalmopathy and Graves' hyperthyroidism. TCR beta CDR3 amplification used RNA transcripts. The first-round RT-PCR employed HTBI primers together with the Qiagen OneStep RT-PCR kit. A multiplex PCR was then performed as the second round. One entry per CDR3 protein, called by TCRdb with MiXCR from the multiplex PCR reads. The sample comprises hundreds of thousands of distinct CDR3 sequences, 22% of which are singletons, and approximately 7.7% rests with the top ten. What was sequenced was peripheral blood. The origin of the receptors is a woman aged 18-35 years with stable Graves' hyperthyroidism. Some clones in this sample may be carry-over from other donors' samples.

This clonotype appeared many times. The chain employs TRBV6-1 and TRBJ1-2; no clear D gene. Trimming took 2 bases from V and 7 from J, leaving 20 bases between them. Germline V gene sequence: CDR1 MNHNS, CDR2 SASEGT. The CDR3 has 16 amino acids. CDR3 protein: CASSESGRALWVGYTF. CDR3 DNA sequence: TGTGCCAGCAGTGAATCCGGGAGAGCCCTTTGGGTTGGCTACACCTTC.

This clonotype was seen just once. The chain recombines TRBV3-1 with TRBJ2-2; 8 bases fit TRBD2. CDR3 length equals 17 residues. Looked up from germline, CDR1 is LGHDT and CDR2 is YNNKEL (reference sequence). Unmatched junction bases numbered 6, after V lost 1 base and J lost 2 bases. CDR3 sequence (DNA): TGTGCCAGCAGCCAAGTGGGAAGCGGGGGAAACACCGGGGAGCTGTTTTTT. As protein: CASSQVGSGGNTGELFF.

This clonotype occurred many times. V is TRBV30 and J is TRBJ1-1; no clear D. The V gene's germline CDR1 is GTSNPN and CDR2 SVGIG (reference sequence). The CDR3 is made up of 11 amino acids. V was shortened by 1 base and J by 6 bases, with 6 bases between the two germline ends. DNA for the CDR3: TGTGCCTGGAGTGAAGGCCCTGAAGCTTTCTTT. Translating gives CAWSEGPEAFF.

The chain employs TRBV20-1 and TRBJ2-2, with 9 bases identical to TRBD1. Germline-derived CDR1 and CDR2 are DFQATT and SNEGSKA (reference sequence). Trimming removed 2 bases from V and 5 bases from J; junction bases left unmatched: 6. The CDR3 is made up of 15 amino acids. CDR3 in DNA: TGCAGTGCTAGAACAGGGGGCGCCGGAACCGGGGAGCTGTTTTTT. Encoded protein: CSARTGGAGTGELFF.

This clonotype has a handful of counts. The chain is built from TRBV4-1 and TRBJ1-1; tentatively, D is TRBD1 (5 bases). In germline, CDR1 is MGHRA, CDR2 YSYEKL. Trimming removed 0 bases from V and 0 bases from J, with 11 bases in between. This CDR3 has 16 residues. CDR3 DNA: TGCGCCAGCAGCCAAGAGGGGGGACGGTTGAACACTGAAGCTTTCTTT. Translating it yields CASSQEGGRLNTEAFF.

J is TRBJ1-1 and V is TRBV6-1; D is ambiguous. Trimming left V 1 base short and J 1 base short, with 10 bases between. Germline values: CDR1 MNHNS, CDR2 SASEGT. The CDR3 is 15 amino acids. CDR3 amino acids: CASSEGWRENTEAFF. The CDR3 nucleotides read TGTGCCAGCAGTGAAGGGTGGAGGGAGAACACTGAAGCTTTCTTT.

This clonotype appeared many times. The gene calls are TRBV30 and TRBJ1-1; D is perhaps TRBD1 (6 bases). V shed 2 bases and J shed 7 bases, with 14 bases lying between them. Germline lookup yields CDR1 GTSNPN and CDR2 SVGIG (reference sequence). This CDR3 contains 13 residues. Here the CDR3 reads CAWSLWQGYEAFF. The CDR3 DNA reads as TGTGCCTGGAGTCTGTGGCAGGGGTATGAAGCTTTCTTT.

This clonotype was seen ten or more times. The chain is built from TRBV20-1 and TRBJ1-5; no clear D. Germline lookup yields CDR1 DFQATT and CDR2 SNEGSKA (reference sequence). This CDR3 has 14 amino acids. Trimming pared 5 bases from V and 3 bases from J, leaving 14 bases between. CDR3 coding DNA: TGCAGTGCTCTTAGACAAAATTACAATCAGCCCCAGCATTTT. Its translation is CSALRQNYNQPQHF.

In this sample, this clonotype turned up many times. The genes are TRBV20-1 and TRBJ1-1; 9 bases fit TRBD1. In germline, CDR1 is DFQATT, CDR2 SNEGSKA (reference sequence). CDR3 length equals 15 residues. J was trimmed by 7 bases and V by 5 bases; bases with no gene match: 14. CDR3 DNA: TGCAGTGCTGACCCGGGACAGGGTCCCTCCATTGAAGCTTTCTTT. Its translation: CSADPGQGPSIEAFF.

This clonotype appeared a few times. This sequence joins TRBV12-3 or TRBV12-4 and TRBJ2-5; 7 nucleotides match TRBD2. Trimming took 5 bases from V and 4 from J; bases not matched to a gene: 7. The CDR3 is 14 amino acids. CDR3 residues: CASSGAGRGETQYF. The DNA for the CDR3 is TGTGCCAGCAGTGGTGCGGGGAGGGGAGAGACCCAGTACTTC.

This clonotype was recorded many times. Here the CDR3 reads CASSYSQGYTF. The CDR3 DNA sequence: TGTGCCAGCAGTTACTCTCAGGGCTACACCTTC. The rearrangement joins TRBV12-3 or TRBV12-4 to TRBJ1-2; D is ambiguous. Deletions cut 4 bases from V and 8 bases from J, with 8 bases between. The CDR3 totals 11 residues.

This clonotype was seen ten or more times. V usage is TRBV24-1 and J usage is TRBJ2-2; tentatively, D is TRBD2 (6 bases). Trimming took 6 bases from V and 0 from J, leaving 10 bases between them. Germline V gene sequence: CDR1 KGHDR, CDR2 SFDVKD. The CDR3 is 15 residues long. The CDR3 DNA is TGTGCCACCAGTTTTTCGGGGGCGAACACCGGGGAGCTGTTTTTT. It is translated as CATSFSGANTGELFF.

CDR3 protein: CASSPGTGDSYEQYF. CDR3 nucleotides: TGTGCCAGCAGCCCCGGGACAGGGGACTCCTACGAGCAGTACTTC. V usage is TRBV2 and J usage is TRBJ2-7; TRBD1 matches at 10 bases. Germline lookup yields CDR1 SNHLY and CDR2 FYNNEI. The trim removed 6 bases at V and 0 bases at J, leaving 5 bases unmatched. The CDR3 sequence is 15 residues long.

Points on this clonotype: One end of the junction does not line up with germline, which may come from a read error. This chain uses TRBV12-3 or TRBV12-4 with TRBJ1-2; maybe TRBD1 (6 bases). The CDR3 is 13 residues long. CDR3 DNA sequence: TGTGCCAGTAGTTGTAACAGGGCTTATGGCTACACCTTC. Its translation: CASSCNRAYGYTF.

This clonotype turned up a few times. The chain carries TRBV10-3 and TRBJ2-5; a possible D gene is TRBD2 (5 bases). Trimming removed 10 bases from V and 4 bases from J, with 13 bases in between. Per the germline V gene, CDR1 is ENHRY and CDR2 is SYGVKD. The CDR3 is made up of 12 amino acids. CDR3: CATAGGRETQYF. CDR3 DNA: TGTGCCACCGCGGGCGGTCGAGAGACCCAGTACTTC.

This clonotype was seen many times. The chain employs TRBV15 and TRBJ1-3, with TRBD1 identical over 8 bases. Germline CDR1 reads LNHNV; CDR2 reads YYDKDF (reference sequence). The CDR3 consists of 16 residues. V dropped 2 bases and J dropped 0; count of bases not matched to a gene: 3. The CDR3 loop reads CATSRQTGVSGNTIYF. Here the CDR3 DNA reads TGTGCCACCAGCAGACAGACAGGGGTCTCTGGAAACACCATATATTTT.

This clonotype was recorded a few times. The J gene is TRBJ2-5, the V gene TRBV7-7; weak D call: TRBD1 (6 bases). The CDR3 runs 16 residues. CDR1 SSHAT and CDR2 FNYEAQ come from the germline V gene (reference sequence). V lost 2 bases to trimming and J lost 2 bases, with 15 bases between them. In DNA, the CDR3 is TGTGCCAGCAGCTTAAGGACTGCAGGGGTACAAGAGACCCAGTACTTC. Its protein is CASSLRTAGVQETQYF. Filled out from reference TRBV7-7 and TRBJ2-5, the complete variable domain reads GAGVSQSPRYKVTKRGQDVTLRCDPISSHATLYWYQQALGQGPEFLTYFNYEAQPDKSGLPSDRFSAERPEGSISTLTIQRTEQRDSAMYRCASSLRTAGVQETQYFGPGTRLLVL.

The genes are TRBV18 and TRBJ1-1; D may be TRBD1 (5 bases). Germline loops: CDR1 KGHSH, CDR2 LQKENI. The V gene lost 3 bases and the J gene lost 1 base, with 12 bases spanning the gap. CDR3 size: 15 residues. The CDR3 DNA reads as TGTGCCAGCTCACCTAATGTCGGGGGGAACACTGAAGCTTTCTTT. Protein sequence: CASSPNVGGNTEAFF.

This clonotype was seen more than once but under ten times. In nucleotides, the CDR3 is TGTGCCAGCAGCGGCCGGGACAGGAGGTACGAGCAGTACTTC. Its translation is CASSGRDRRYEQYF. V usage is TRBV13 and J usage is TRBJ2-7, with 8 bases that match TRBD1. This CDR3 spans 14 amino acids. Germline V gene lookup returns CDR1 PRHDT and CDR2 FYEKMQ (reference sequence). J lost 4 bases, V lost 5 bases, and 7 bases had no gene match.

The chain combines TRBV2 with TRBJ2-4, with a weak D call TRBD1 (5 bases). Trimming stripped 5 bases from V and 8 bases from J, with 13 bases between. The CDR3 has 13 amino acids. Germline V gene sequence: CDR1 SNHLY, CDR2 FYNNEI. Here the CDR3 reads CASSPVGPDIQYF. The CDR3 coding sequence is TGTGCCAGCAGTCCCGTGGGGCCGGACATTCAGTACTTC.

This chain links TRBV6-2 or TRBV6-3 with TRBJ2-2; D unclear. The ends were cut back, 6 bases at V and 5 bases at J, with 28 bases in the middle. The CDR3 extends over 19 amino acids. Germline V gives CDR1 MNHEY, CDR2 SVGEGT. CDR3 nucleotide sequence: TGTGCCAGCAGAGCCCTCCCAGGCTCTTATAGACATCCAACCGGGGAGCTGTTTTTT. This gives the protein CASRALPGSYRHPTGELFF.

This clonotype occurred many times. This sequence joins TRBV27 and TRBJ2-5; TRBD2 matches 7 bases. The CDR3 consists of 15 residues. The J segment lost 4 bases and the V segment lost 5 bases, leaving 10 bases of the junction unmatched. Germline V gene sequence: CDR1 MNHEY, CDR2 SMNVEV (reference sequence). This chain's CDR3 is CASSPTGLRVETQYF. The CDR3 DNA reads as TGTGCCAGCAGTCCCACGGGACTACGAGTAGAGACCCAGTACTTC.

At least ten counts were recorded for this clonotype. CDR3 residues: CASSRQGQSGYTF. DNA for the CDR3: TGTGCCAGCAGCCGACAGGGGCAGAGTGGCTACACCTTC. The chain has TRBV12-3 or TRBV12-4 and TRBJ1-2, with 8 nucleotides matching TRBD1. The CDR3 length is 13 residues. V lost 6 bases and J lost 7; bases outside the gene matches: 7.

This clonotype has at least ten counts. In DNA, the CDR3 is TGTGCCAGTAGTATAGGGGGGTCTTACGAGCAGTACTTC. Amino acid sequence: CASSIGGSYEQYF. The gene calls are TRBV19 and TRBJ2-7; either TRBD1 or TRBD2 may fit D (5 bases each). Looked up from germline, CDR1 is LNHDA and CDR2 is SQIVND (reference sequence). V was trimmed by 1 base and J by 4 bases, leaving 8 bases between them. This CDR3 spans 13 amino acids.

The sample holds a few counts of this clonotype. This sequence joins TRBV6-5 and TRBJ2-7; D may be TRBD2 (6 bases). The CDR3 extends over 16 amino acids. Germline V lookup: CDR1 MNHEY, CDR2 SVGAGI. The V end was cut by 2 bases, the J end by 0 bases, with 14 bases between. The CDR3 loop is CASSYPASVGSYEQYF. The CDR3 coding sequence is TGTGCCAGCAGTTACCCTGCTAGCGTGGGCTCCTACGAGCAGTACTTC.

The chain uses TRBV13 and TRBJ1-1; weak D call: TRBD1 (6 bases). Per germline, CDR1 PRHDT and CDR2 FYEKMQ (reference sequence). The CDR3 sequence is 15 residues long. Trimming took off 8 bases at V and 5 bases at J, with 21 bases between the two ends. The CDR3 spells CASSGRGALRTEAFF. DNA of the CDR3: TGTGCCAGCTCAGGACGGGGGGCGCTGAGGACTGAAGCTTTCTTT.

This chain connects TRBV5-1 to TRBJ1-5; 10 nucleotides align to TRBD1. The CDR3 totals 16 residues. Trimming at V came to 1 base and at J to 7 bases, leaving 8 bases not matched to a gene. CDR1 is SGHRS, CDR2 YFSETQ, per germline. CDR3: CASSLMFRDRGQPQHF. DNA of the CDR3: TGCGCCAGCAGCTTGATGTTTAGGGACAGGGGACAGCCCCAGCATTTT.

This clonotype showed up many times. The V gene is TRBV6-5, the J gene TRBJ2-7; 7 positions match TRBD1. Germline V lookup: CDR1 MNHEY, CDR2 SVGAGI. V dropped 0 bases and J dropped 4; count of bases not matched to a gene: 6. This CDR3 has 15 residues. CDR3 region: CASSYSGTDRYEQYF. CDR3 sequence (DNA): TGTGCCAGCAGTTACTCGGGGACAGACCGTTACGAGCAGTACTTC.

This clonotype was seen a handful of times. The J gene is TRBJ1-1, the V gene TRBV2, with D perhaps matching TRBD1 (5 bases). The CDR3 spans 15 residues. Trimming stripped 5 bases from V and 1 base from J, with 14 bases between. The germline CDR1 and CDR2 sequences are SNHLY and FYNNEI. CDR3 nucleotides: TGTGCCAGCAGTTGGGAGGGGACGGGGAACACTGAAGCTTTCTTT. Amino acid sequence: CASSWEGTGNTEAFF.